This entry lists 19 T cell receptor beta chains sequenced from one sample in a study of vaccination and CD4 T cells after COVID-19. Time point given: late sampling 161 to 241 days after vaccination in three convalescent patients. In TCRdb, the PCR reads were re-called with MiXCR into one record per CDR3 protein. The repertoire consists of about 31,000 distinct CDR3 sequences, with around 49% occurring once and the leading ten covering about 5.3%. Sample: CD4+ T cells from blood, taken about 7 months after SARS-CoV-2 vaccination. The receptors shown here come from a human donor who had recovered from COVID-19.

The chain has TRBV19 and TRBJ1-1; D unresolved. V dropped 8 bases and J dropped 1 base, with 11 bases sitting between them. This CDR3 is 13 amino acids long. Germline-derived CDR1 and CDR2 are LNHDA and SQIVND (reference sequence). The CDR3 DNA follows: TGTGCCAGTTCTTCCTTGGGGAACACTGAAGCTTTCTTT. Its protein is CASSSLGNTEAFF.

V and J are TRBV11-2 and TRBJ1-3; D is unclear. The length of the CDR3 is 11 residues. Germline loops: CDR1 SGHAT, CDR2 FQNNGV. V lost 5 bases, J lost 4 bases, and 3 bases lay in between. CDR3 residues: CASSQGNTIYF. The CDR3, as DNA: TGTGCCAGCAGCCAAGGAAACACCATATATTTT.

This clonotype was counted between two and nine times. The chain combines TRBV7-6 with TRBJ2-7; 7 nucleotides agree with TRBD2. The CDR3 has 15 residues. V was clipped by 1 base and J by 2 bases; unmatched bases: 5. Germline CDR1 reads SGHVS; CDR2 reads FNYEAQ. The CDR3 protein is CASSLGAGIAYEQYF. CDR3 nucleotides: TGTGCCAGCAGCTTAGGAGCGGGAATCGCCTACGAGCAGTACTTC.

The chain uses TRBV7-9 and TRBJ2-7; 7 bases agree with TRBD1. This CDR3 is built from 15 residues. From germline, CDR1 is SEHNR and CDR2 FQNEAQ (reference sequence). V shed 2 bases, J shed 9 bases, and the junction held 13 bases outside the gene matches. This CDR3 reads CASSLKDRDPPRQYF. The CDR3 region has the DNA TGTGCCAGCAGCTTAAAAGACAGGGACCCTCCAAGGCAGTACTTC.

The chain employs TRBV5-4 and TRBJ2-5; D may be TRBD2 (5 bases). The V gene lost 3 bases and the J gene lost 5 bases, with 11 bases spanning the gap. The CDR3 spans 13 residues. Germline V gene lookup returns CDR1 SGHNT and CDR2 YYREEE (reference sequence). CDR3 bases: TGTGCCAGCAGCTCGAACCGCGGGGAGACCCAGTACTTC. Translated: CASSSNRGETQYF.

The chain couples TRBV6-5 to TRBJ2-7, with TRBD1 as a possible D gene (5 bases). The germline V and J ends were trimmed by 3 bases and 3 bases, with 12 bases remaining between them. The CDR3 is made up of 14 amino acids. CDR1 and CDR2 (germline): MNHEY, SVGAGI. For the CDR3, the DNA is TGTGCCAGCAGTTATGGGCAGGGCGACTACGAGCAGTACTTC. Protein sequence: CASSYGQGDYEQYF.

This clonotype has only a few counts. This chain uses TRBV6-5 with TRBJ1-1; a weak D match, TRBD1 (6 bases). The CDR3 is made up of 15 amino acids. The germline CDR1 and CDR2 sequences are MNHEY and SVGAGI. V lost 2 bases and J lost 2, with 12 bases in between. The CDR3 DNA follows: TGTGCCAGCAGTTACGGGGGCGGACGAAACACTGAAGCTTTCTTT. Amino acids: CASSYGGGRNTEAFF.

J is TRBJ2-5 and V is TRBV5-1, with 7 bases fitting TRBD1. Trimming removed 0 bases from V and 4 bases from J; junction bases left unmatched: 6. This CDR3 contains 15 residues. From germline, CDR1 is SGHRS and CDR2 YFSETQ. CDR3 residues: CASSLVGGGGETQYF. As DNA, the CDR3 is TGCGCCAGCAGCTTGGTAGGGGGCGGAGGAGAGACCCAGTACTTC.

V usage is TRBV20-1 and J usage is TRBJ1-2; no reliable D call. The CDR3 length is 12 residues. The germline gives CDR1 DFQATT, CDR2 SNEGSKA (reference sequence). Trimming took off 3 bases at V and 2 bases at J, with 7 bases between the two ends. The CDR3 nucleotides are TGCAGTGCTAGGGAAGCGAACTATGGCTACACCTTC. Its translation: CSAREANYGYTF.

The V and J genes are TRBV24-1 and TRBJ2-1; D unresolved. The CDR3 covers 16 residues. Trimming left V 2 bases short and J 9 bases short, with 19 bases between. The germline CDR1 and CDR2 sequences are KGHDR and SFDVKD. The CDR3 DNA sequence: TGTGCCACCAGTGATTCGACAAACTCTATTAGTGGTGAGCAGTTCTTC. Translating it yields CATSDSTNSISGEQFF.

This clonotype was recorded only once. The chain combines TRBV28 with TRBJ2-7, with unresolved D. Germline CDR1 is MDHEN and CDR2 is SYDVKM. This CDR3 has 16 residues. Trimming shortened V by 1 base and J by 3 bases, and 16 bases separated the two germline ends. The CDR3 loop is CASSLSPIDGVYEQYF. CDR3 nucleotides: TGTGCCAGCAGTTTATCCCCTATAGATGGGGTCTACGAGCAGTACTTC.

This clonotype was counted once. The limits of the CDR3 on the DNA are not certain, so only TCRdb's listed CDR3 is given. This chain links TRBV7-5 with TRBJ2-1; the table's D call of TRBD1 was not tested on the DNA. TRBV7-5 is recorded as a pseudogene. The CDR3 spans 18 amino acids, including both terminal residues. The CDR3 here is CISVPEAWAQGSHNEQFF.

This chain joins TRBV4-1 and TRBJ2-1, with 7 bases lining up with TRBD1. CDR3 size: 14 residues. The germline gives CDR1 MGHRA, CDR2 YSYEKL. V lost 1 base and J lost 7; bases outside the gene matches: 4. This chain's CDR3 is CASSQGGQWNEQFF. CDR3 DNA: TGCGCCAGCAGCCAAGGGGGACAGTGGAATGAGCAGTTCTTC.

In its sample, this clonotype was seen a few times. V and J are TRBV6-1 and TRBJ1-2; 7 bases match TRBD1. This CDR3 comprises 15 residues. CDR1 and CDR2 from the germline V gene are MNHNS and SASEGT. V shed 6 bases, J shed 4 bases, and the junction held 11 bases outside the gene matches. For the CDR3, the DNA is TGTGCCAGCAGCGAATACAGGGGCCGCGGCTATGGCTACACCTTC. Translation: CASSEYRGRGYGYTF.

The gene calls are TRBV27 and TRBJ2-5; D tentatively fits TRBD1 or TRBD2 (5 bases each). CDR1 and CDR2 (germline): MNHEY, SMNVEV (reference sequence). Trimming cost V 2 bases and J 4 bases, with 20 bases left between them. The CDR3 sequence is 17 residues long. CDR3 nucleotides: TGTGCCAGCAGTTTAAAGGCGTGGGAGAGAGGGGTAGAGACCCAGTACTTC. This sequence encodes CASSLKAWERGVETQYF.

In this sample, this clonotype turned up a few times. The chain combines TRBV7-9 with TRBJ2-1; D not resolved. The CDR3 is 14 amino acids. V was trimmed by 5 bases and J by 4 bases, leaving 12 bases between them. From germline, CDR1 is SEHNR and CDR2 FQNEAQ (reference sequence). The CDR3 region is CASSPFIGYNEQFF. CDR3 sequence (DNA): TGTGCCAGCAGCCCCTTTATTGGGTACAATGAGCAGTTCTTC.

V and J are TRBV27 and TRBJ1-2, with D possibly TRBD1 on 6 matching bases. Germline-derived CDR1 and CDR2 are MNHEY and SMNVEV (reference sequence). The CDR3 spans 13 residues. Trimming removed 2 bases at V and 2 bases at J, with 6 bases between. The CDR3 coding sequence is TGTGCCAGCAGTTTAGGGACAAACTATGGCTACACCTTC. Translating it yields CASSLGTNYGYTF.

This rearrangement joins TRBV29-1 to TRBJ1-3; 9 nucleotides line up with TRBD1. Germline V lookup: CDR1 SQVTM, CDR2 ANQGSEA. The V and J ends lost 4 bases and 4 bases, in that order; junction bases with no gene match: 8. CDR3 size: 15 residues. This CDR3 reads CSVGRQGESGNTIYF. CDR3 DNA sequence: TGCAGCGTTGGCCGACAGGGGGAGTCCGGAAACACCATATATTTT.

In its sample, this clonotype was seen a few times. V and J are TRBV28 and TRBJ2-2; D ambiguous. CDR3 length: 15 amino acids. V was shortened by 0 bases and J by 2 bases, with 7 bases between the two germline ends. Germline CDR1 MDHEN, CDR2 SYDVKM. CDR3 sequence: CASSLWSANTGELFF. CDR3 nucleotides: TGTGCCAGCAGTTTATGGTCGGCCAACACCGGGGAGCTGTTTTTT.